These T cell receptor beta chains were read from a single sample in a study of T cell responses to AZD1222 COVID-19 vaccine. Clones were sequenced by immunoSEQ multiplex PCR, and TCRdb holds only the in-frame ones, with some missing. The sample comprises about 100,000 clones, around 87% of which are singletons, and 3% to 4% rests with the top ten. The sequenced sample was peripheral blood, obtained on day 0 of AZD1222 vaccination. All receptors derive from an adult in good health. Both conserved end residues are part of each CDR3. The D gene is left open where the match is weak. Clone size, where shown, is once, few, many, or a class for clones that have expanded.

>TRBJ1-5|NA|TRBV6-1|16|NA
TGTGCCAGCAGTGAGGGCGCAGGGGCGAGGTATCAGCCCCAGCATTTT
CASSEGAGARYQPQHF
>TRBJ1-1|NA|TRBV5-3|21|NA
TGTGCCAGAAGCTTGTTGACTCGTAGATCAGGGAGAGCGTTTTTGAACACTGAAGCTTTCTTT
CARSLLTRRSGRAFLNTEAFF
>TRBJ1-6|TRBD1|TRBV3-1/TRBV3-2|16|NA
TGTGCCAGCAGCCAAGACTGGGGACAGAAAAATTCACCCCTCCACTTT
CASSQDWGQKNSPLHF
>TRBJ1-2|NA|TRBV19|13|NA
TGTGCCAGTAGTATGGCAGGGTTTAGTGGCTACACCTTC
CASSMAGFSGYTF
>TRBJ2-3|NA|TRBV7-3|15|NA
TGTGCCAGCAGGGTAGGGGCACCGAACACAGATACGCAGTATTTT
CASRVGAPNTDTQYF
>TRBJ2-1|TRBD1|TRBV24-1|16|once
TGTGCCACCAGTCTAGCTGGACAGGGGGCGCGGGCTGAGCAGTTCTTC
CATSLAGQGARAEQFF
>TRBJ1-2|TRBD1|TRBV7-8|15|NA
TGTGCCAGCAGCTTAGGACCGACAGGGAACTATGGCTACACCTTC
CASSLGPTGNYGYTF
>TRBJ2-7|TRBD2|TRBV27|15|NA
TGTGCCAGCAGTTTTGAGCGGGGGGGCCATTACGAGCAGTACTTC
CASSFERGGHYEQYF
>TRBJ1-1|NA|TRBV18|16|NA
TGTGCCAGCTCTCGGGGAGGGGCAATAGGTGACACTGAAGCTTTCTTT
CASSRGGAIGDTEAFF
>TRBJ2-7|TRBD2|TRBV9|15|NA
TGTGCCAGCAGCGAAAGCGGGGGGCCAAACTACGAGCAGTACTTC
CASSESGGPNYEQYF
>TRBJ2-2|TRBD1|TRBV24-1|16|NA
TGTGCCACCAGTGATGCAGGACAGGGGGCGGTCGGGGAGCTGTTTTTT
CATSDAGQGAVGELFF
>TRBJ1-6|NA|TRBV4-3|13|NA
TGCGCCAGCAGCCTCCGAGGTGACTCACCCCTCCACTTT
CASSLRGDSPLHF
>TRBJ1-1|NA|TRBV19|16|few
TGTGCCAGTGACGCCGGGACTTACGGCTGGAACACTGAAGCTTTCTTT
CASDAGTYGWNTEAFF
>TRBJ1-1|NA|TRBV7-2|14|NA
TGTGCCAGCAGCTTAGATGGCTCCTCCACTGAAGCTTTCTTT
CASSLDGSSTEAFF
>TRBJ2-5|TRBD1|TRBV2|14|NA
TGTGCCAGCAGCTTCGACAGGGGGCGTGAGACCCAGTACTTC
CASSFDRGRETQYF
>TRBJ1-1|TRBD1|TRBV6-5|13|NA
TGTGCCAGCCTGAGACAGGGAAGCACTGAAGCTTTCTTT
CASLRQGSTEAFF
>TRBJ2-1|NA|TRBV19|14|NA
TGTGCCAGTAGTATCGCGGTCGGGGGAAATGAGCAGTTCTTC
CASSIAVGGNEQFF
>TRBJ1-2|NA|TRBV28|16|NA
TGTGCCAGCAGTTTAATCTTACAGGCCCAGAGCTATGGCTACACCTTC
CASSLILQAQSYGYTF
>TRBJ1-1|NA|TRBV30|12|NA
TGTGCCTGGAGCGGAAGGAACACTGAAGCTTTCTTT
CAWSGRNTEAFF
>TRBJ1-5|NA|TRBV6-2/TRBV6-3|16|once
TGTGCCAGCAGTGACCCCGGGGGGCTCGGGAATCAGCCCCAGCATTTT
CASSDPGGLGNQPQHF
>TRBJ1-4|NA|TRBV6-5|13|NA
TGTGCCAGCACCGAAAGCGGGGTTGAAAAACTGTTTTTT
CASTESGVEKLFF
>TRBJ1-1|TRBD1|TRBV18|16|NA
TGTGCCAGCTCACCAAATCAGGGACAGGGGGGGACTGAAGCTTTCTTT
CASSPNQGQGGTEAFF